This TCR beta chain was profiled in a study of blood T cell repertoires in COVID-19. Across the study: Italy, Spain and the United States were the sources of the convalescent and acute COVID-19 samples. Sample material is recorded as cDNA or gDNA derived from T cells, B-cell-depleted T cells, or PBMCs.

The V end lost 5 bases, the J end lost 8 bases, and 16 bases lay between the germline ends. Germline V CDR1 and CDR2: SSHAT, FNYEAQ (reference sequence). CDR3 length: 14 amino acids. This clone was seen only once. Authors' processing steps: Counts of nucleated cells, estimated from reference gene primer amplification, were obtained. The method was immunoSEQ multiplex PCR; TCRdb's version includes in-frame clones alone and lacks a portion of them. That table supplies the V and J calls and clone size; D and trimming were determined from the DNA. The sample lists roughly 250,000 clones, 60% to 75% seen once, with about 3.5% in the top ten.

This TCR was sampled from a woman of 80 years or more with acute or convalescent COVID-19. The rearrangement uses TRBV7-7 and TRBJ2-1, with a tentative D call TRBD1 (5 bases). The sequenced sample consisted of peripheral blood. CDR3 sequence reads: CASSPGIAFDEQFF. CDR3 DNA sequence: TGTGCCAGCAGCCCAGGGATAGCATTTGATGAGCAGTTCTTC.